The present entry profiles one TCR beta chain with its context. This specimen belongs to a study of technical replicates of blood from a few donors. Data came from immunoSEQ multiplex PCR; TCRdb stores just in-frame clones and leaves some out. The sample holds under 95,000 clones, roughly 94% seen once. The V gene's germline CDR1 is MNHNS and CDR2 SASEGT. J lost 6 bases, V lost 5 bases, and 4 bases had no gene match. The CDR3 consists of 13 residues. This receptor was obtained from a human donor in good health. The sample taken for sequencing was T cells isolated from PBMCs. The chain employs TRBV6-1 and TRBJ2-7, with TRBD1 matching 10 bases. In nucleotides, the CDR3 is TGTGCCAGCAGTAAGGGGGACAGGGGCGAGCAGTACTTC. Amino acid sequence: CASSKGDRGEQYF.